This T cell receptor beta chain was recovered during a study of neurological immune-mediated disorders. The wider study: Multiple sclerosis patients numbered about 35, with around 31 relapsing-remitting and 3 secondary progressive.

TCRdb itself ran the 5' RACE reads through MiXCR, one entry per CDR3 protein. The profile shows 100,000 to 150,000 distinct CDR3 sequences, about 3.4% of them singletons. The sample holds many counts of this clonotype. This sequence originates from a woman in her twenties or thirties with multiple sclerosis. The sample taken for sequencing was PBMCs.

CDR3 nucleotide sequence: TGCAGTCCCCGGGCTGGGGCCTCAGATACGCAGTATTTT. The encoded protein is CSPRAGASDTQYF. This rearrangement joins TRBV29-1 to TRBJ2-3, with a possible D match to TRBD1 (5 bases). The germline CDR1 and CDR2 sequences are SQVTM and ANQGSEA. The CDR3 is made up of 13 amino acids.